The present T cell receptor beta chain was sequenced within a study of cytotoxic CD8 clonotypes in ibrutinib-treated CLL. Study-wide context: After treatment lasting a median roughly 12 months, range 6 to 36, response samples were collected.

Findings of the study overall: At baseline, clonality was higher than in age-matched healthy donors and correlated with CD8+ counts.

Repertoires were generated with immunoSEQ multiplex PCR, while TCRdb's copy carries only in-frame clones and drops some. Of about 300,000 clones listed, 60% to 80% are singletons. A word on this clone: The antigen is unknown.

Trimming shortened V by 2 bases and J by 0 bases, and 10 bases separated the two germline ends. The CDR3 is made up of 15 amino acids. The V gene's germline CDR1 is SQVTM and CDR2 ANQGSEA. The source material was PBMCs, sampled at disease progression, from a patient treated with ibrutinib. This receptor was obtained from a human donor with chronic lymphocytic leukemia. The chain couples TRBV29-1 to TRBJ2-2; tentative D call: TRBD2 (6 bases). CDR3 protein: CSVETGVANTGELFF. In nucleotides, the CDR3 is TGCAGCGTTGAAACGGGGGTTGCGAACACCGGGGAGCTGTTTTTT.